The sequence of this TCR beta chain was determined in a study of CD8+CD57+ T cells in acquired aplastic anemia (dated by TCRdb to about 2018). Regarding the complete study: Extracted DNA from sorted CD4+ and CD8+ cells averaged approximately 3.4 ug, ranging from 0.2 to 27.4 ug. A CD8+CD57+ expansion meant a frequency higher than the mean frequency seen in healthy subjects. Overall results and qualifications from the work: No significant difference in CD8+ Simpson's diversity was found between patients and healthy controls (P=0.060). Roughly 30 CD8+ CDR3 sequences were found to be shared between patients and controls, but these sequences appeared to be highly expressed in patients and within the immunodominant clones of the patients.

Genomic DNA was used as template for profiling of TCR beta VDJ combinations and CDR3 sequences. An Illumina HiSeq 2000 was the platform used for TCR repertoire sequencing. The paper's data handling went like this. Repertoires were assessed using TRBV/TRBJ rearrangement plots, CDR3 size and DJ length profiles, and Simpson's diversity index. Whichever DNA sequence was most abundant in the deep sequencing data was defined as the immunodominant clone. CDR3 amino acid sequences were screened for sharing across subjects and compared with published repertoires and the VDJdb database. The public reads were run again by TCRdb, first through fastp at Q25 and then through MiXCR, and only productive beta chains were kept. Duplicate CDR3 protein sequences are folded into a single record with the most common DNA and genes. These V and J calls originate from TCRdb's pipeline instead of the authors' own analysis. The sample table shows hundreds of thousands of distinct CDR3 sequences, and about a third are seen once. Roughly 0.89% of the sample goes to the ten largest clones.

Expansion of CD8+CD57+ cells had been shown by flow cytometry in the patients chosen for sequencing. Every patient had a diagnosis of severe acquired aplastic anemia based on International Study of Aplastic Anemia and Agranulocytosis and Camitta criteria. No therapy had been received by the patients at the time of blood sampling. TCR repertoires of sorted CD4+ and CD8+ blood T cells from severe aplastic anemia patients and healthy subjects were deep-sequenced in the study. Patients were enrolled under clinicaltrials.gov protocols 00001620, 01623167, 00001397, 00071045, 00081523 and 00961064 in the USA. Ficoll-Paque density gradient centrifugation was used to isolate peripheral blood mononuclear cells. Before DNA extraction, CD4+ and CD8+ T cells were sorted by FACS or by magnetic beads. Germline trimming amounts to 5 bases on V and 8 bases on J, with 9 as the count of junction bases outside the gene matches. The CDR1 and CDR2 encoded by the germline V gene (reference sequence) are SEHNR and FQNEAQ. From cysteine to phenylalanine, the CDR3 is 15 amino acids long. Only the CDR3 part of the read is kept: 45 bases, read in frame from the first base.

As for this clonotype: The antigen it binds to is not known. No much larger clone exists at a distance of one base, and base qualities are not known.

The chain couples TRBV7-9 to TRBJ2-2; TRBD1 matches 9 bases in the middle. The material sequenced was sorted CD4+, CD8+, or CD8+CD57+ T cells (not recorded which) from PBMCs. The sequence was collected from a human donor with aplastic anemia. The CDR3 protein is CASSAGQGFVGELFF. The DNA is TGTGCCAGCAGCGCGGGACAGGGTTTCGTAGGGGAGCTGTTTTTT.